This T cell receptor (beta chain) came from a study of blood T cell repertoires in COVID-19. At the level of the study: PBMCs, B-cell-depleted T cells, or T cells provided the cDNA or gDNA that made up the material.

The V end was cut by 4 bases, the J end by 1 base, with 11 bases between. The CDR3 sequence is 15 residues long. Per germline, CDR1 LGHNA and CDR2 YSLEER. Produced via immunoSEQ multiplex PCR; TCRdb's table is partial and in-frame only. The sample includes about 250,000 clones, approximately 90% of them seen just once. Participants came from about 24 US areas, aged roughly 18 to 89 years. The sample taken for sequencing was PBMCs or T cells enriched from blood (not recorded which). The TCR comes from a woman in her thirties with acute COVID-19. This chain connects TRBV4-3 to TRBJ1-5; D is undetermined. CDR3 in amino acids: CASSPAGGSNQPQHF. For the CDR3, the DNA is TGCGCCAGCAGCCCCGCGGGTGGGAGCAATCAGCCCCAGCATTTT.